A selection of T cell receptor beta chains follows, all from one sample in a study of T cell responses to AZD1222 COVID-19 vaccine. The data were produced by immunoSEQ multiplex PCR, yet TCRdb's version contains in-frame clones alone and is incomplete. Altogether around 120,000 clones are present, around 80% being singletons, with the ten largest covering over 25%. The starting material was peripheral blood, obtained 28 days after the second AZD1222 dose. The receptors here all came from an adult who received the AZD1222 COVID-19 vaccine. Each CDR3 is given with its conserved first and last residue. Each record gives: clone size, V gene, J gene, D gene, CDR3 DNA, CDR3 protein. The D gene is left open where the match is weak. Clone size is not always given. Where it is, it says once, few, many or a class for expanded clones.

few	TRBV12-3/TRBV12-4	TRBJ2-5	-	TGTGCCAGCACTCCGGGTCCACAAGAGACCCAGTACTTC	CASTPGPQETQYF
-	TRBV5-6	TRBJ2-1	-	TGTGCCAGCAGAGACCCGAGTAAACAGGGCCATAATGAGCAGTTCTTC	CASRDPSKQGHNEQFF
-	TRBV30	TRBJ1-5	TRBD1	TGTGCCTGGGCCACTCGGGACAGTCAGCCCCAGCATTTT	CAWATRDSQPQHF
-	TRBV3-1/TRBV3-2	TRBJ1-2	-	TGTGCCAGCAGCCAAGGGGGCCGCCTCAGCTATGGCTACACCTTC	CASSQGGRLSYGYTF
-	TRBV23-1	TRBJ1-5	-	TGCGCCAGCAGGAAGGGGGAGCATGGCAATCAGCCCCAGCATTTT	CASRKGEHGNQPQHF
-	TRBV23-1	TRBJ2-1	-	TGCGCCAGTCCGGGGCGGACAGAGCAGTTCTTC	CASPGRTEQFF
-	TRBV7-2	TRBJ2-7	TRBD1	TGTGCCAGCAGCTTAATCACAGGGGCGCACGAGCAGTACTTC	CASSLITGAHEQYF
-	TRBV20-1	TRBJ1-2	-	TGCAGTGCTAGTCTCAGACTGAACTATGGCTACACCTTC	CSASLRLNYGYTF
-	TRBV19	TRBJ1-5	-	TGTGCCAGTAGTACCGAGGGAGTATCAGGTCATAGCAATCAGCCCCAGCATTTT	CASSTEGVSGHSNQPQHF
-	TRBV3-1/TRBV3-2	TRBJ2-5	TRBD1	TGTGCCAGCAGCCAAGAAGGGACAGCCCAAGAGACCCAGTACTTC	CASSQEGTAQETQYF
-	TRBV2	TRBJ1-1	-	TGTGCCAGCAGTGAGGGGGTAAACACTGAAGCTTTCTTT	CASSEGVNTEAFF
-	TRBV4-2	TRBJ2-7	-	TGTGCCAGCAGCCCCCGCTTGCTAGAGGCCGGCGAGCAGTACTTC	CASSPRLLEAGEQYF
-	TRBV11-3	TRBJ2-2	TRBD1	TGTGCCAGCAGCCGAACAGGGGCCGGGGAGCTGTTTTTT	CASSRTGAGELFF
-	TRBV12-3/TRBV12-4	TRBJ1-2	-	TGTGCCAGCAGTTTACGGGTACACTATGGCTACACCTTC	CASSLRVHYGYTF
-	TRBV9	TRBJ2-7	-	TGTGCCAGCAGCGTGGGGGACGAGCAGTACTTC	CASSVGDEQYF
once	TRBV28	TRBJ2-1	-	TGTGCCAGCAGTTTCGGCGGGGGCCAATACAATGAGCAGTTCTTC	CASSFGGGQYNEQFF
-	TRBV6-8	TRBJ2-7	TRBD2	TGTGCCAGCAGTTACCGCCGTTGGTTAGCGGGAACCTACGAGCAGTACTTC	CASSYRRWLAGTYEQYF
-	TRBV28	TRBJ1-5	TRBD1	TGTGCCAGCATTTCCCAGGGGGCAGGTTGGCAGCCCCAGCATTTT	CASISQGAGWQPQHF
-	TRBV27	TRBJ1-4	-	TGTGCCAGCAGTTTATCGGTCCCTGGGGCGGGTGTTGAAAAACTGTTTTTT	CASSLSVPGAGVEKLFF
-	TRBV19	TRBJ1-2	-	TGTGCCAGTAGTATCCCAGCTTGGGATGGCTACACCTTC	CASSIPAWDGYTF
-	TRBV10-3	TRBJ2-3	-	TGTGCCATCAGTGAGAGAGACCCTGCGGCGGGAGATACGCAGTATTTT	CAISERDPAAGDTQYF
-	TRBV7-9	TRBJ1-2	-	TGTGCCAGCAGCGAACAGGGTTACTATGGCTACACCTTC	CASSEQGYYGYTF
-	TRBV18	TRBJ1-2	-	TGTGCCAGCTCACCGGTCGTCACAGGCATGGGGCCTGACTATGGCTACACCTTC	CASSPVVTGMGPDYGYTF
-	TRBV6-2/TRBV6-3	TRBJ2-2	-	TGTGCCAGCAGTTACTCGAACTTGGTCGGGGAGCTGTTTTTT	CASSYSNLVGELFF
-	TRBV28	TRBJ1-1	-	TGTGCCAGCAGTTTAACGAGCGCCACAAGGGTTAAGGCTTTCTTT	CASSLTSATRVKAFF
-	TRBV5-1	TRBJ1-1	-	TGCGCCAGCAGCTTGGCGTTACCCCAGGGTGCTGAAGCTTTCTTT	CASSLALPQGAEAFF
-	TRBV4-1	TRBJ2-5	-	TGCGCCAGCAGCCAGGGCGGCCAAGAGATCCAGTACTTC	CASSQGGQEIQYF
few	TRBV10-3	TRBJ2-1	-	TGTGCCATCAGTGGGGTGCAGGGCAATGAGCAGTTCTTC	CAISGVQGNEQFF
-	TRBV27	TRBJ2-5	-	TGTGCCAGCAGTCCCCGGCGGGTGGGGGGAGAGACCCAGTACTTC	CASSPRRVGGETQYF
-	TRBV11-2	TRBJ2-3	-	TGTGCCAGCAGCTTCTCGGGACAAAACACAGATACGCAGTATTTT	CASSFSGQNTDTQYF
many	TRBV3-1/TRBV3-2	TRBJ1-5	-	TGTGCCAGCAGCCAAACAGGGACCGACAATCAGCCCCAGCATTTT	CASSQTGTDNQPQHF
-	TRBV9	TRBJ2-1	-	TGTGCCAGCAGCGTAACCGGACTTTACAATGAGCAGTTCTTC	CASSVTGLYNEQFF
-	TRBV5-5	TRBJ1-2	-	TGTGCCAGCAGCCCAGGCGGGAGGAGCTATGGCTACACCTTC	CASSPGGRSYGYTF
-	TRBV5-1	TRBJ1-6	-	TGCGCCAGCAGCTTATCCGGAGGAACTTCACCCCTCCACTTT	CASSLSGGTSPLHF
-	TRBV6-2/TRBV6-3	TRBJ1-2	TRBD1	TGTGCCAGCAGTTCAGGGGGCGTGAAAGGCAACTATGGCTACACCTTC	CASSSGGVKGNYGYTF
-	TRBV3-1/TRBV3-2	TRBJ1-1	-	TGTGCCAGCAGCCAGGGCAGGGTAACTGAAGCTTTCTTT	CASSQGRVTEAFF
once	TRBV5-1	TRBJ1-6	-	TGCGCCAGCAGCTTGGAGGGGGGTAATTCACCCCTCCACTTT	CASSLEGGNSPLHF
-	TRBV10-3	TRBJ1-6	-	TGTGCCATCAGCGGGGACCCTGGCGTGTGGGCACCCCTCCACTTT	CAISGDPGVWAPLHF
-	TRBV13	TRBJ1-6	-	TGTGCCAGCAGCTTTGGCCCCAGTAACTCACCCCTCCACTTT	CASSFGPSNSPLHF
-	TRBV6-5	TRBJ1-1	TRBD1	TGTGCCAGCAGTAACAGGGGAGGCACTGAAGCTTTCTTT	CASSNRGGTEAFF
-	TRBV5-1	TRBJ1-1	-	TGCGCCAGCAGCTTGGGGTCGGGAAGGTTAACTGAAGCTTTCTTT	CASSLGSGRLTEAFF
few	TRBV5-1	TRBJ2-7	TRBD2	TGCGCCAGCAGCTCGGGGGGAGGGTACGAGCAGTACTTC	CASSSGGGYEQYF
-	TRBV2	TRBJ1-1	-	TGTGCCAGCGGAATACAGGGAGTCCCTGAAGCTTTCTTT	CASGIQGVPEAFF
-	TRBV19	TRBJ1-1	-	TGTGCCAGTAGTATGCCCGCCGTGCGGTCTGAAGCTTTCTTT	CASSMPAVRSEAFF
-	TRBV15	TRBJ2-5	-	TGTGCCACCAGCGCCCGGACAGAAGAGACCCAGTACTTC	CATSARTEETQYF
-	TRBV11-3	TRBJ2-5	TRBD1	TGTGCCAGCAGCTTAGGGGGACAGTACCAAGAGACCCAGTACTTC	CASSLGGQYQETQYF
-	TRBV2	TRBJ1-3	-	TGTGCCAGCAGTGACCCAGGCAACTCTGGAAACACCATATATTTT	CASSDPGNSGNTIYF
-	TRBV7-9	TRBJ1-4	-	TGTGCCAGCAGCTTAGGGGTTTTAGAGGATGAAAAACTGTTTTTT	CASSLGVLEDEKLFF
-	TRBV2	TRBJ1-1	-	TGTGCCAGCAGCTACCCACGACTGACAGGAAACACTGAAGCTTTCTTT	CASSYPRLTGNTEAFF
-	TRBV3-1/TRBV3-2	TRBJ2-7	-	TGTGCCAGCAGGCGGGAACTCGAGCAGTACTTC	CASRRELEQYF
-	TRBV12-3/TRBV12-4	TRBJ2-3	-	TGTGCCAGCAGGATCCCAGGCACAGATACGCAGTATTTT	CASRIPGTDTQYF
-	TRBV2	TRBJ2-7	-	TGTGCCAGCGGGGGGATCTCCTACGAGCAGTACTTC	CASGGISYEQYF
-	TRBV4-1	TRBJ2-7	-	TGCGCCAGCAGCCAAGATTTCGCCGGTTCCTACGAGCAGTACTTC	CASSQDFAGSYEQYF